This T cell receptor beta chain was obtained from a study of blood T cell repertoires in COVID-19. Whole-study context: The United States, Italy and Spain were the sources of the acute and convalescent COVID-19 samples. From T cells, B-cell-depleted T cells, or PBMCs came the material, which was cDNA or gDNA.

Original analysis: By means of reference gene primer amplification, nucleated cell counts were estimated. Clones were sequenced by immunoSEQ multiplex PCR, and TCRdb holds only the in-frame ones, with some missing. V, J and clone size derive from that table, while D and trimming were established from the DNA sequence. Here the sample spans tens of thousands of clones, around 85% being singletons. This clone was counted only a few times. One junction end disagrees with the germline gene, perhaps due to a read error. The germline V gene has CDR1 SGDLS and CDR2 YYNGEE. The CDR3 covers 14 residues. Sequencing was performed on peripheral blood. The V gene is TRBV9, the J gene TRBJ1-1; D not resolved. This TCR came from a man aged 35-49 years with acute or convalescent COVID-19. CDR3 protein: CPPLPRRLGTEAFF. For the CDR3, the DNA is TGCCCGCCGCTGCCAAGGAGGCTCGGCACTGAAGCTTTCTTT.